This passage covers 32 T cell receptor beta chains from one sample sequenced in a study of blood T cell repertoires in COVID-19. Produced via immunoSEQ multiplex PCR; TCRdb's table is partial and in-frame only. Among approximately 490,000 clones listed, less than 90% were seen once. The sample was PBMCs or T cells enriched from blood (not recorded which). The receptors here all came from a woman aged 60 to 75 who had recovered from COVID-19.

The J gene is TRBJ2-7, the V gene TRBV5-8; TRBD1 aligns across 9 bases. The germline CDR1 and CDR2 sequences are SGHTS and YDEGEE. The CDR3 runs to 15 residues. J was trimmed by 2 bases and V by 0 bases; bases with no gene match: 3. The CDR3 region is CASSLGTGDPYEQYF. The CDR3 DNA follows: TGTGCCAGCAGCTTGGGGACAGGGGATCCCTACGAGCAGTACTTC. The variable domain in full, with the rest retrieved from reference TRBV5-8 and TRBJ2-7, is EAGVTQSPTHLIKTRGQQATLRCSPISGHTSVYWYQQALGLGLQFLLWYDEGEERNRGNFPPRFSGRQFPNYSSELNVNALELEDSALYLCASSLGTGDPYEQYFGPGTRLTVT.

CDR3 DNA sequence: TGTGCCAGCAGTTTGTCACAGGTCCGGAGAAATTCACCCCTCCACTTT. Its translation is CASSLSQVRRNSPLHF. The V and J genes are TRBV27 and TRBJ1-6, with TRBD1 as a possible D gene (5 bases). Trimming stripped 3 bases from V and 7 bases from J, with 16 bases between. The length of the CDR3 is 16 residues. The germline CDR1 and CDR2 sequences are MNHEY and SMNVEV (reference sequence).

The gene calls are TRBV5-4 and TRBJ2-4; TRBD1 is a possible D gene (6 bases). Germline CDR1 is SGHNT and CDR2 is YYREEE (reference sequence). V lost 0 bases to trimming and J lost 0 bases, with 13 bases between them. CDR3 length equals 17 residues. This chain's CDR3 is CASSLEGTNGAKNIQYF. The CDR3 coding sequence is TGTGCCAGCAGCTTGGAGGGGACAAATGGAGCCAAAAACATTCAGTACTTC.

The CDR3 region has the DNA TGTGCCAGCAGTGAGGGCAGCCCCTACGAGCAGTACGTC. As protein: CASSEGSPYEQYV. The chain combines TRBV6-1 with TRBJ2-7; D gene ambiguous. Per the germline V gene, CDR1 is MNHNS and CDR2 is SASEGT. The V gene lost 3 bases and the J gene lost 2 bases, with 8 bases spanning the gap. The CDR3 contains 13 residues.

This sequence joins TRBV2 and TRBJ1-1; TRBD1 matches 7 bases. The CDR3 is made up of 13 amino acids. Per germline, CDR1 SNHLY and CDR2 FYNNEI. The ends lost 10 bases at V and 2 bases at J; junction bases unmatched: 7. CDR3 amino acids: CATHRGSNTEAFF. Written as DNA, the CDR3 is TGTGCCACCCACAGGGGATCAAACACTGAAGCTTTCTTT.

This sequence joins TRBV9 and TRBJ1-2, with D hard to call. The CDR3 is 16 amino acids. Germline V gene lookup returns CDR1 SGDLS and CDR2 YYNGEE. V was clipped by 3 bases and J by 7 bases, with 22 bases between them. Here the CDR3 DNA reads TGTGCCAGCAGCGACACCCTAAAAGGAGGGTGGGTTGGCTACACCTTC. Protein: CASSDTLKGGWVGYTF.

This chain links TRBV24-1 with TRBJ2-7, with a weak D call TRBD1 (6 bases). The CDR3 totals 14 residues. Germline-derived CDR1 and CDR2 are KGHDR and SFDVKD. Trimming took off 9 bases at V and 7 bases at J, with 21 bases between the two ends. This chain's CDR3 is CATAAAQGVREQYF. CDR3 coding DNA: TGTGCCACCGCCGCGGCACAGGGTGTCAGAGAGCAGTACTTC.

This chain joins TRBV29-1 and TRBJ1-2, with D possibly TRBD1 on 5 matching bases. This CDR3 has 14 residues. Deletions cut 7 bases from V and 3 bases from J, with 18 bases between. Germline V gene data show CDR1 as SQVTM and CDR2 as ANQGSEA. The CDR3 region is CSAFGGVTDYGYTF. The CDR3 bases are TGCAGCGCCTTCGGGGGGGTTACCGACTATGGCTACACCTTC. Based on the CDR3 plus reference TRBV29-1 and TRBJ1-2, the full variable domain is SAVISQKPSRDICQRGTSLTIQCQVDSQVTMMFWYRQQPGQSLTLIATANQGSEATYESGFVIDKFPISRPNLTFSTLTVSNMSPEDSSIYLCSAFGGVTDYGYTFGSGTRLTVV.

The chain joins TRBV5-1 to TRBJ2-7, with TRBD1 matching over 9 bases. The CDR3 sequence is 15 residues long. Trimming took 4 bases from V and 5 from J; bases not matched to a gene: 10. Germline CDR1 is SGHRS and CDR2 is YFSETQ. The CDR3 DNA is TGCGCCAGCAGCCAGACCACGGGACAGGGCAACGAGCAGTACTTC. Translated, it gives CASSQTTGQGNEQYF.

The chain couples TRBV7-9 to TRBJ2-1; TRBD2 matches at 7 bases. J lost 4 bases, V lost 1 base, and 7 bases had no gene match. The CDR3 has 16 amino acids. Germline CDR1 and CDR2: SEHNR and FQNEAQ (reference sequence). In DNA, the CDR3 is TGTGCCAGCAGCTTAGTGGGAGGGGTGGGGTACAATGAGCAGTTCTTC. Translated: CASSLVGGVGYNEQFF.

J is TRBJ2-2 and V is TRBV5-5; D gene ambiguous. Germline V lookup: CDR1 SGHKS, CDR2 YYEKEE (reference sequence). Between the trimmed V and J ends, which lost 4 bases and 6 bases, there was a span of 7 bases. CDR3 length: 12 amino acids. CDR3 DNA: TGTGCCAGCAGCCGGCGGTCCGGGGAGCTGTTTTTT. It encodes CASSRRSGELFF.

This sequence joins TRBV9 and TRBJ2-2; 7 bases match TRBD1. Trimming removed 7 bases from V and 3 bases from J; junction bases left unmatched: 9. The germline gives CDR1 SGDLS, CDR2 YYNGEE. The length of the CDR3 is 15 residues. CDR3 sequence: CASGPQGFDTGELFF. As DNA, the CDR3 is TGTGCCAGCGGACCACAGGGGTTCGACACCGGGGAGCTGTTTTTT.

The genes are TRBV9 and TRBJ2-7, with 8 positions matching TRBD1. V lost 4 bases to trimming and J lost 5 bases; unmatched junction nucleotides: 11. The CDR3 consists of 15 residues. Germline V gene lookup returns CDR1 SGDLS and CDR2 YYNGEE. The CDR3 reads CASSLRDLTGDEQYF. CDR3 DNA: TGTGCCAGCAGCCTCAGGGACCTGACAGGGGACGAGCAGTACTTC.

The rearrangement joins TRBV9 to TRBJ1-1; 10 nucleotides line up with TRBD1. This CDR3 has 16 residues. The J segment lost 1 base and the V segment lost 0 bases, leaving 3 bases of the junction unmatched. Germline CDR1 SGDLS, CDR2 YYNGEE. CDR3 sequence: CASSVGDRGTNTEAFF. DNA of the CDR3: TGTGCCAGCAGCGTAGGGGACAGGGGAACGAACACTGAAGCTTTCTTT.

Details on this clone: This specimen includes other DNA sequences encoding the same CDR3. The J gene is TRBJ1-5, the V gene TRBV4-2; TRBD1 matches 7 bases. Germline-derived CDR1 and CDR2 are LGHNA and YNFKEQ. The CDR3 spans 15 residues. J was trimmed by 4 bases and V by 0 bases; bases with no gene match: 3. CDR3 region: CASSQEIQGNQPQHF. The CDR3, as DNA: TGTGCCAGCAGCCAAGAAATACAGGGGAATCAGCCCCAGCATTTT.

This chain joins TRBV7-2 and TRBJ1-4, with 11 positions matching TRBD1. Germline V CDR1 and CDR2: SGHTA, FQGNSA. V trimming: 1 base; J trimming: 7 bases; junction bases outside the gene matches: 5. The CDR3 has 16 amino acids. CDR3 protein: CASSLVAGTGGEKLFF. The CDR3 DNA reads as TGTGCCAGCAGCTTAGTAGCCGGGACAGGGGGTGAAAAACTGTTTTTT.

This chain joins TRBV5-5 and TRBJ1-2; a weak D match, TRBD1 (6 bases). V was trimmed by 1 base and J by 5 bases, leaving 15 bases between them. Germline loops: CDR1 SGHKS, CDR2 YYEKEE (reference sequence). The length of the CDR3 is 15 residues. Here the CDR3 reads CASSLSSGGWYGYTF. The CDR3 nucleotides are TGTGCCAGCAGCTTGAGCTCTGGGGGCTGGTATGGCTACACCTTC. Based on the CDR3 plus reference TRBV5-5 and TRBJ1-2, the full variable domain is DAGVTQSPTHLIKTRGQQVTLRCSPISGHKSVSWYQQVLGQGPQFIFQYYEKEERGRGNFPDRFSARQFPNYSSELNVNALLLGDSALYLCASSLSSGGWYGYTFGSGTRLTVV.

With respect to this clone: One end of the junction does not line up with germline, which may come from a read error. The rearrangement links TRBV7-7 to TRBJ2-5; 7 bases fit TRBD2. CDR1 and CDR2 from the germline V gene are SSHAT and FNYEAQ (reference sequence). This CDR3 spans 17 amino acids. The DNA for the CDR3 is TGTGCTAGCAGCACTCGGGTCTCGGGGGGAGGTAAAGAGACCCAGTACTTC. Translation gives CASSTRVSGGGKETQYF.

The chain links TRBV2 to TRBJ1-5; no definite D call. The CDR3 is 13 residues long. From germline, CDR1 is SNHLY and CDR2 FYNNEI. Trimming took off 11 bases at V and 4 bases at J, with 15 bases between the two ends. The CDR3 sequence is CASQYRRNQPQHF. CDR3 nucleotides: TGTGCCTCACAGTACAGACGGAATCAGCCCCAGCATTTT.

The V call is TRBV7-6, the J call TRBJ1-3; tentatively, D is TRBD1 (5 bases). Germline V gene lookup returns CDR1 SGHVS and CDR2 FNYEAQ. There are 14 residues in the CDR3. The germline V and J ends were trimmed by 5 bases and 2 bases, with 10 bases remaining between them. This CDR3 reads CASSHLGAGNTIYF. DNA of the CDR3: TGTGCCAGCAGCCACCTAGGGGCTGGAAACACCATATATTTT. The whole variable domain, remainder taken from reference TRBV7-6 and TRBJ1-3, is GAGVSQSPRYKVTKRGQDVALRCDPISGHVSLYWYRQALGQGPEFLTYFNYEAQQDKSGLPNDRFSAERPEGSISTLTIQRTEQRDSAMYRCASSHLGAGNTIYFGEGSWLTVV.

The rearrangement uses TRBV5-1 and TRBJ2-5; D may be TRBD2 (5 bases). Trimming shortened V by 1 base and J by 1 base, and 11 bases separated the two germline ends. The CDR3 extends over 15 amino acids. CDR1 and CDR2 from the germline V gene are SGHRS and YFSETQ. The CDR3 loop is CASSLFGLTQETQYF. The CDR3 DNA follows: TGCGCCAGCAGCTTGTTCGGACTTACCCAAGAGACCCAGTACTTC. The whole variable domain, filled in from reference TRBV5-1 and TRBJ2-5, reads KAGVTQTPRYLIKTRGQQVTLSCSPISGHRSVSWYQQTPGQGLQFLFEYFSETQRNKGNFPGRFSGRQFSNSRSEMNVSTLELGDSALYLCASSLFGLTQETQYFGPGTRLLVL.

The gene calls are TRBV12-5 and TRBJ2-3; 12 positions agree with TRBD2. This CDR3 spans 16 amino acids. Germline V gives CDR1 LGHNT, CDR2 FRNRAP. J was trimmed by 1 base and V by 1 base; bases with no gene match: 0. DNA of the CDR3: TGTGCTAGTGGTTTGGGACTAGCGGGGGGCACAGATACGCAGTATTTT. This codes for CASGLGLAGGTDTQYF.

This clone turned up a few times. This CDR3 is CASSAAEGGSPLHF. DNA of the CDR3: TGTGCCAGCAGTGCGGCGGAGGGCGGTTCACCCCTCCACTTT. This rearrangement joins TRBV5-4 to TRBJ1-6; D ambiguous. The V end lost 5 bases, the J end lost 9 bases, and 15 bases lay between the germline ends. The CDR3 length is 14 residues. Germline CDR1 SGHNT, CDR2 YYREEE (reference sequence).

V and J are TRBV5-1 and TRBJ1-3; TRBD1 aligns across 7 bases. J lost 0 bases, V lost 4 bases, and 13 bases had no gene match. Germline V lookup: CDR1 SGHRS, CDR2 YFSETQ. This CDR3 region has 18 residues. The CDR3 reads CASSQTGTATFSGNTIYF. DNA of the CDR3: TGCGCCAGCAGCCAAACCGGGACAGCTACTTTCTCTGGAAACACCATATATTTT.

This rearrangement joins TRBV9 to TRBJ1-2, with 7 bases identical to TRBD1. CDR1 is SGDLS, CDR2 YYNGEE, per germline. The ends lost 2 bases at V and 6 bases at J; junction bases unmatched: 10. CDR3 length equals 15 residues. DNA for the CDR3: TGTGCCAGCAGCGTGCCGGCAGGGGGTGCAGATGGCTACACCTTC. This gives the protein CASSVPAGGADGYTF.

This clone came up a few times. This chain links TRBV3-1 (or the pseudogene TRBV3-2) with TRBJ2-1; TRBD2 agrees at 11 bases. The V and J ends lost 4 bases and 5 bases, in that order; junction bases with no gene match: 4. Germline CDR1 LGHDT, CDR2 YNNKEL (reference sequence). The CDR3 extends over 15 amino acids. CDR3 nucleotide sequence: TGTGCCAGCAGCCTTAGCGGGGGGGCCCACAATGAGCAGTTCTTC. Translating it yields CASSLSGGAHNEQFF.

The gene calls are TRBV19 and TRBJ2-7, with 12 bases lining up with TRBD1. Losses at the gene ends were 5 bases for V and 4 bases for J; bases not matched to a gene: 3. The germline V gene has CDR1 LNHDA and CDR2 SQIVND (reference sequence). The CDR3 contains 14 residues. The CDR3 DNA follows: TGTGCCAGTAGTCCGGGACAGGGGGCGTACGAGCAGTACGTC. Protein product: CASSPGQGAYEQYV.

The chain recombines TRBV10-3 with TRBJ1-5, with no clear D. The CDR3 sequence is 16 residues long. Trimming shortened V by 0 bases and J by 6 bases, and 15 bases separated the two germline ends. Germline values: CDR1 ENHRY, CDR2 SYGVKD. CDR3 nucleotide sequence: TGTGCCATCAGTGAGTCGGAGATGATAGTCGGTCAGCCCCAGCATTTT. It translates to CAISESEMIVGQPQHF.

This sequence joins TRBV6-1 and TRBJ1-2; no clear D gene. CDR3 length equals 13 residues. The V gene lost 2 bases and the J gene lost 7 bases, with 11 bases spanning the gap. The germline CDR1 and CDR2 sequences are MNHNS and SASEGT. The DNA for the CDR3 is TGTGCCAGCAGTGAATACGGGGTTGGTGGCTACACCTTC. It yields the protein CASSEYGVGGYTF.

V and J are TRBV19 and TRBJ1-2; 10 bases are a match to TRBD1. The germline V gene encodes CDR1 LNHDA and CDR2 SQIVND (reference sequence). V trimming: 8 bases; J trimming: 8 bases; junction bases outside the gene matches: 8. CDR3 length: 13 amino acids. The CDR3 protein is CASGDRGRKGYTF. CDR3 nucleotides: TGTGCCAGTGGAGACAGGGGGCGTAAAGGCTACACCTTC.

The gene calls are TRBV4-1 and TRBJ2-1, with TRBD2 matching 13 bases. In germline, CDR1 is MGHRA, CDR2 YSYEKL. The CDR3 extends over 16 amino acids. V was pared by 3 bases and J by 6 bases, with 5 bases of the junction left unmatched. The CDR3 loop reads CASSHPTSGGSNEQFF. The DNA of the CDR3 is TGCGCCAGCAGCCACCCGACTAGCGGGGGGTCCAATGAGCAGTTCTTC.

This clone has a single count. J is TRBJ2-3 and V is TRBV5-5, with 7 bases that match TRBD2. Looked up from germline, CDR1 is SGHKS and CDR2 is YYEKEE (reference sequence). V lost 0 bases to trimming and J lost 3 bases; unmatched junction nucleotides: 7. The CDR3 has 16 residues. This chain's CDR3 is CASSLAGLGGTDTQYF. The CDR3, as DNA: TGTGCCAGCAGCTTGGCAGGGCTGGGAGGGACAGATACGCAGTATTTT. Based on the CDR3 plus reference TRBV5-5 and TRBJ2-3, the full variable domain is DAGVTQSPTHLIKTRGQQVTLRCSPISGHKSVSWYQQVLGQGPQFIFQYYEKEERGRGNFPDRFSARQFPNYSSELNVNALLLGDSALYLCASSLAGLGGTDTQYFGPGTRLTVL.